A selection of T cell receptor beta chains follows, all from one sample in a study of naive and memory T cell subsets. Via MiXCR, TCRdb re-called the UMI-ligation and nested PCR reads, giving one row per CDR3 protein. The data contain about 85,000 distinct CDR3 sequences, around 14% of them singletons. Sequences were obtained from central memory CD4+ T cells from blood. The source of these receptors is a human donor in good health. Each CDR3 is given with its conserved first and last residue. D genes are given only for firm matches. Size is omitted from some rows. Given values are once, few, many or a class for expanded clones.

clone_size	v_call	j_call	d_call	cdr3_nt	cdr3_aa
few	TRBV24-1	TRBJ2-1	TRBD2	TGTGCCACGTCCCTAGCGGGAGGGAATGAGCAGTTCTTC	CATSLAGGNEQFF
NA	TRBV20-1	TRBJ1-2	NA	TGCAGTGCTAGTAGTTCCGGGTACGCTCTAAGAGGCTACACCTTC	CSASSSGYALRGYTF
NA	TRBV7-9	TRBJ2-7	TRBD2	TGTGCCAGCAGCTTAGCTGCCCAGCGGGAGGGGGAGCAGTACTTC	CASSLAAQREGEQYF
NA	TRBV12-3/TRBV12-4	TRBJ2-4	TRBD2	TGTGCCAGCAGTCCAGAACTAGCGGGAAGAAACATTCAGTACTTC	CASSPELAGRNIQYF
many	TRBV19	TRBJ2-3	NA	TGTGCCAGTAGTATCCCCCCCACAGATACGCAGTATTTT	CASSIPPTDTQYF
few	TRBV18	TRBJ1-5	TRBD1	TGTGCCAGCTCACCGACAGGGATTTGGCAGCCCCAGCATTTT	CASSPTGIWQPQHF
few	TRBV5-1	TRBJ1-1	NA	TGCGCCAGCAGCTTGGTTGGGGACACTGAAGCTTTCTTT	CASSLVGDTEAFF
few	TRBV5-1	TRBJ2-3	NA	TGCGCCAGCAGCTTGACGGGCCTTGCAGATACGCAGTATTTT	CASSLTGLADTQYF
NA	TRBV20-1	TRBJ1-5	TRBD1	TGCAGTGCTACTACACAGGGGGATCAGCCCCAGCATTTT	CSATTQGDQPQHF
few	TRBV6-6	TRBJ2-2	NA	TGTGCCAGCAGTTACCTCAACACCGGGGAGCTGTTTTTT	CASSYLNTGELFF
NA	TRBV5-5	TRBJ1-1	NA	TGTGCCAGCAGCTTGCCGGGGCGCGGTACTGAAGCTTTCTTT	CASSLPGRGTEAFF
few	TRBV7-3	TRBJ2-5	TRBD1	TGTGCCAGCAGCTTAAACGGACAGGGCCAAGAGACCCAGTACTTC	CASSLNGQGQETQYF
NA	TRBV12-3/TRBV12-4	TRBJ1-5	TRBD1	TGTGCCAGCAGAAAGGGACAGGGCGACAATCAGCCCCAGCATTTT	CASRKGQGDNQPQHF
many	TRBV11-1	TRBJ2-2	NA	TGTGCCAGCAGCTTAACCGGGGAGCTGTTTTTT	CASSLTGELFF
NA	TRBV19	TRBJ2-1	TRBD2	TGTGCCAGCAAGGGGGGCGGGAGGGCCGCTTACAATGAGCAGTTCTTC	CASKGGGRAAYNEQFF
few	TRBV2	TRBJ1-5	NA	TGTGCCAGCAGCCGGGGTCTCGAAGGGACCCAGCATTTT	CASSRGLEGTQHF
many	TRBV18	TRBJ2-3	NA	TGTGCCAGCTCACCATGGAGCACAGATACGCAGTATTTT	CASSPWSTDTQYF
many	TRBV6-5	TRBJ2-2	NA	TGTGCCAGCAGTTACGCGACAGCGAACACCGGGGAGCTGTTTTTT	CASSYATANTGELFF
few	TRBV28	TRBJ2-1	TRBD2	TGTGCCAGCAGTTTAAGCCGAAATAGGCTAGCGGGAGAGTACAATGAGCAGTTCTTC	CASSLSRNRLAGEYNEQFF
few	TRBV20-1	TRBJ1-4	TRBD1	TGCAGTGCTTCCACCGGGACAGGGAATGAAAAACTGTTTTTT	CSASTGTGNEKLFF
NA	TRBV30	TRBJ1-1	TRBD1	TGTGCCTGGACCCCGGACAGGGGGCGAACTGAAGCTTTCTTT	CAWTPDRGRTEAFF
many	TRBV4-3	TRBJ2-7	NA	TGCGCCAGCAGCCACTCGGACCGGGATCGGGAGCAGTACTTC	CASSHSDRDREQYF
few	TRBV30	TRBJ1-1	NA	TGTGCCTGGAGTGTTCCGGGACCCCCTGAAGCTTTCTTT	CAWSVPGPPEAFF
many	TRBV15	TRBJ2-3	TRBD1	TGTGCCACCAGCAGAGATCAGGGGGCAGCCACAGATACGCAGTATTTT	CATSRDQGAATDTQYF
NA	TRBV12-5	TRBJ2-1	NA	TGTGCTAGTGGTTTGGCGGGGAGCTCCTACAATGAGCAGTTCTTC	CASGLAGSSYNEQFF
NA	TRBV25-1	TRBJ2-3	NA	TGTGCCAGCAGTGAAGGGGCGGGAAACACAGATACGCAGTATTTT	CASSEGAGNTDTQYF
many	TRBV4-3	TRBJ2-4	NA	TGCGCCTCGGATCAGGGTTACATTCAGTACTTC	CASDQGYIQYF
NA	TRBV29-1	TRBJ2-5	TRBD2	TGCAGCGTGCGGATTCTAGCGGGGGGTGAGACCCAGTACTTC	CSVRILAGGETQYF
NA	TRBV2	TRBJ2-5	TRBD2	TGTGCCAGCAGACGACTAGCGGGAGTTCGTCAAGAGACCCAGTACTTC	CASRRLAGVRQETQYF
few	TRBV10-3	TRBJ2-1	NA	TGTGCCATAGCCGACGGCAATGAGCAGTTCTTC	CAIADGNEQFF
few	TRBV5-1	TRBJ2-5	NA	TGCGCCAGCAGCTTGGGGACTAAATCCTCGGAAGAGACCCAGTACTTC	CASSLGTKSSEETQYF
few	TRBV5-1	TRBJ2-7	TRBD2	TGCGCCAGCAGCATCGCCGGGACTAGCGGTTCCTACGAGCAGTACTTC	CASSIAGTSGSYEQYF
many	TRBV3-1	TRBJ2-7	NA	TGTGCCAGCAGCCCGACCCAGACCCAAACCCTCTACGAGCAGTACTTC	CASSPTQTQTLYEQYF
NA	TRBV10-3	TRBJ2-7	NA	TGTGCCATCAGTGTCTTTTCGGGGACCCCTGAGCAGTACTTC	CAISVFSGTPEQYF
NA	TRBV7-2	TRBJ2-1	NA	TGTGCCAGCAGCTTAGTTCGGGGTCCCACGAATGAGCAGTTCTTC	CASSLVRGPTNEQFF
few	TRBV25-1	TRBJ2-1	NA	TGTGCCAGCAGTGATCAGGGGGGGACAATCTTCTTCTTC	CASSDQGGTIFFF
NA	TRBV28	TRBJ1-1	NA	TGTGCCAGCAGCCCCGGGACGGCAGGGATCACTGAAGCTTTCTTT	CASSPGTAGITEAFF
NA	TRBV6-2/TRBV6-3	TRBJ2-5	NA	TGTGCCAGTGGGCCGACATCCACCCAGTACTTC	CASGPTSTQYF
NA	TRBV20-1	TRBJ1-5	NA	TGCAGTGCTAGAGGTCATGGGGGTGGCAATCAGCCCCAGCATTTT	CSARGHGGGNQPQHF
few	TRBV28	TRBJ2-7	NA	TGTGCCAGCAGCATCCTCTACGAGCAGTACTTC	CASSILYEQYF
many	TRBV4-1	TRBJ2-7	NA	TGCGCCAGCAGCCCCTTAACTAGGGGGAGATACGAGCAGTACTTC	CASSPLTRGRYEQYF
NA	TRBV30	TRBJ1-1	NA	TGTGCCTGGAGTGTACGGGGCGACACTGAAGCTTTCTTT	CAWSVRGDTEAFF
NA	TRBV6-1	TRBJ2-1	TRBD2	TGTGCCAGCAGAGGACTAGGTCGGTATGAGCAGTTCTTC	CASRGLGRYEQFF
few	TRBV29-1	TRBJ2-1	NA	TGCAGCGTTGATATATGGGACAACTTTTTATTC	CSVDIWDNFLF
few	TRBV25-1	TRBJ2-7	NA	TGTGCCAGCAGTGGCCAGCGCGAGCAGTACTTC	CASSGQREQYF
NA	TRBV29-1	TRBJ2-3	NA	TGCAGCGGCGGGCCGAGGGGCTCAGATACGCAGTATTTT	CSGGPRGSDTQYF
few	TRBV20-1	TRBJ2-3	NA	TGCAGTGCTAGGGCTCCAGGGTTTAGCACAGATACGCAGTATTTT	CSARAPGFSTDTQYF
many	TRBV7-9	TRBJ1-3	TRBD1	TGTGCCAGCAGCTCGGACAGGGACTCTGGAAACACCATATATTTT	CASSSDRDSGNTIYF
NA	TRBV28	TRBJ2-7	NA	TGTGCCAGCAGTTCTCCCACCGACTACGAGCAGTACTTC	CASSSPTDYEQYF
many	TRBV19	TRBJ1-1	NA	TGTGCCAGTAGCCCGGGGCGGACTGAAGCTTTCTTT	CASSPGRTEAFF
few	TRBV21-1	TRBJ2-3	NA	TGTGCCAGCAGCGTGGAAACGGGCGGGGAAGGGACAGATACGCAGTATTTT	CASSVETGGEGTDTQYF
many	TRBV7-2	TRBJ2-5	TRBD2	TGTGCCAGCAGCCGGCGGACTAGCGGACAAGAGACCCAGTACTTC	CASSRRTSGQETQYF
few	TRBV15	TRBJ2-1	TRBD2	TGTGCCACCAGCAGAGGGGGGGGTGGGAGTCCCAATGAGCAGTTCTTC	CATSRGGGGSPNEQFF
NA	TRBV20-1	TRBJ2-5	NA	TGCAGTCTCAGGGGGGAGTGGGCCTGGGAGACCCAGTACTTC	CSLRGEWAWETQYF
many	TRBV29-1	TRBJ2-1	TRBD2	TGCAGCGTTAAAGCGGGAGGTAGGAATGAGCAGTTCTTC	CSVKAGGRNEQFF
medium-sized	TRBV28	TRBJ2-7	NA	TGTGCCAGCAGTAGCTATTACGAGCAGTACTTC	CASSSYYEQYF
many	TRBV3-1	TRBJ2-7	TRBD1	TGTGCCAGCAGTTTCGACAGGGGCGAAGAGCAGTACTTC	CASSFDRGEEQYF
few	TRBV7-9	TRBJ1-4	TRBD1	TGTGCCAGCAGCTACAGGGGGAATGAAAAACTGTTTTTT	CASSYRGNEKLFF
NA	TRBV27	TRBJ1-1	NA	TGTGCCAGCAGGGGGCTGAACACTGAAGCTTTCTTT	CASRGLNTEAFF